The clone carrying this TCR beta chain was observed a handful of times. The V gene lost 6 bases and the J gene lost 7 bases, with 16 bases spanning the gap. Germline CDR1 and CDR2: LNHDA and SQIVND (reference sequence). The CDR3 totals 13 residues. This record comes from a study of blood T cell repertoires in COVID-19. Clones were sequenced by immunoSEQ multiplex PCR, and TCRdb holds only the in-frame ones, with some missing. This sample has approximately 460,000 clones, with about 88% found just once. Sequencing was carried out using peripheral blood. The clonotype originates from a man aged 18 to 30 with COVID-19, enrolled during active disease. The chain recombines TRBV19 with TRBJ2-7; D perhaps matches TRBD2 (6 bases). The chain's CDR3 is CASRELAGGEQYF. In nucleotides, the CDR3 is TGTGCCAGTAGGGAACTAGCTGGGGGAGAGCAGTACTTC.